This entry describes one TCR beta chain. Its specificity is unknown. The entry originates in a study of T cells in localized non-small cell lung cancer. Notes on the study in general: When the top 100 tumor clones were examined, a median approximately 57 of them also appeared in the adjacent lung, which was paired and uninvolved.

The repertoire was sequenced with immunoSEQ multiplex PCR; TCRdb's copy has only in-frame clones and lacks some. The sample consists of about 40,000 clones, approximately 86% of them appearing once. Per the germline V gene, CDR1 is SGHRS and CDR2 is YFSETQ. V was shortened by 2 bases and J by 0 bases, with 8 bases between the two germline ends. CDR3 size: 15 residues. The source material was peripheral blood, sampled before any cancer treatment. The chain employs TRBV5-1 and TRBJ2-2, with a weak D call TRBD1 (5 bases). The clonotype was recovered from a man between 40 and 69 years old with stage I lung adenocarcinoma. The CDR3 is CASSFRQPNTGELFF. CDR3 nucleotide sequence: TGCGCCAGCAGCTTCAGACAGCCGAACACCGGGGAGCTGTTTTTT.